This T cell receptor beta chain is drawn from a study of blood T cell repertoires in COVID-19. About the study: Sources were T cells, B-cell-depleted T cells, or PBMCs; the material itself was cDNA or gDNA.

The participants were between about 18 and 90 years old and came from about two dozen US areas. Donors were grouped by their self-reported clinical history. CDR1 and CDR2 from the germline V gene are SGHRS and YFSETQ. J was trimmed by 8 bases and V by 2 bases; bases with no gene match: 7. The length of the CDR3 is 15 residues. TCRdb's copy holds only in-frame clones and misses some; the assay was immunoSEQ multiplex PCR. The table records 60,000 to 80,000 clones, 65% to 85% of them present only once. Sequenced material: PBMCs or T cells enriched from blood (not recorded which). The TCR originated in a woman in her 40s with acute COVID-19. The chain links TRBV5-1 to TRBJ1-6, with 7 bases that match TRBD1. CDR3 sequence: CASSLFVGGDSPLHF. As DNA, the CDR3 is TGCGCCAGCAGCTTATTCGTAGGGGGCGATTCACCCCTCCACTTT. The full variable domain, completed using reference TRBV5-1 and TRBJ1-6, is KAGVTQTPRYLIKTRGQQVTLSCSPISGHRSVSWYQQTPGQGLQFLFEYFSETQRNKGNFPGRFSGRQFSNSRSEMNVSTLELGDSALYLCASSLFVGGDSPLHFGNGTRLTVT.